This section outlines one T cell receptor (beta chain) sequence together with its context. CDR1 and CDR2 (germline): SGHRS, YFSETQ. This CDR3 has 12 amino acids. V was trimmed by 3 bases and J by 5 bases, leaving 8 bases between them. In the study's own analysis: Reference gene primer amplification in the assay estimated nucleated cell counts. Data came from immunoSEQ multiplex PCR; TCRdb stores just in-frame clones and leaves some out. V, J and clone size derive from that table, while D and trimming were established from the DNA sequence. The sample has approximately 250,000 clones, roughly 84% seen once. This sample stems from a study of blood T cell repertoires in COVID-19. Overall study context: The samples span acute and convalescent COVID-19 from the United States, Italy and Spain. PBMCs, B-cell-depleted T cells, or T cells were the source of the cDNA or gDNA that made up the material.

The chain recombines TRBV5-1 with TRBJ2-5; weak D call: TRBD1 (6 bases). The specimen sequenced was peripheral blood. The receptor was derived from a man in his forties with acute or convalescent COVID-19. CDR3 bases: TGCGCCAGCAGCTCCAGGGGTGAGACCCAGTACTTC. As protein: CASSSRGETQYF.